A selection of T cell receptor beta chains follows, all from one sample in a study of blood T cell repertoires in COVID-19. The protocol was immunoSEQ multiplex PCR, while the TCRdb copy is restricted to in-frame clones and leaves out a portion. The sample consists of approximately 99,000 clones, roughly 89% of them appearing once. The sequencing sample was made of peripheral blood. The receptor set was obtained from a man aged 65 to 85 with active or convalescent COVID-19. Each CDR3 is given with its conserved first and last residue. A D gene is named only where the DNA matches it firmly. A row's size may be missing; if present it is once, few, many or a size class.

d_gene | abundance | j_gene | v_gene | CDR3nt | CDR3aa
- | - | TRBJ2-5 | TRBV7-6 | TGTGCCAGCAGCGGCTACCTTCCGCGGGGCGAGACCCAGTACTTC | CASSGYLPRGETQYF
- | - | TRBJ2-7 | TRBV19 | TGTGCCAGTAGAAGAGGCGTGGGACCCGGGGGCTACGAGCAGTACTTC | CASRRGVGPGGYEQYF
- | - | TRBJ2-6 | TRBV4-1 | TGCGCCAGCAGCCAAATTCCGGGGTCTGGGGCCAACGTCCTGACTTTC | CASSQIPGSGANVLTF
TRBD1 | - | TRBJ1-1 | TRBV2 | TGTGCCAGCATCGAAGCTAGGGGGCAGGGGGCGAGAAAAGCTTTCTTT | CASIEARGQGARKAFF
- | - | TRBJ1-2 | TRBV3-1/TRBV3-2 | TGTGCCAGCAGCCAAGTCCAGGGAGCGGCGGGAGGCTACACCTTC | CASSQVQGAAGGYTF
TRBD1 | - | TRBJ2-1 | TRBV5-1 | TGCGCCAGCAGCTCCCGGGACAGGGATTACAATGAGCAGTTCTTC | CASSSRDRDYNEQFF
- | few | TRBJ2-1 | TRBV30 | TGTGCCTGGACCCGTGGGGGGGCGAATGAGCAGTTCTTC | CAWTRGGANEQFF
- | - | TRBJ1-1 | TRBV2 | TGTGCCACCCGCCTAGTACGGAGTCTGAACACTGAAGCTTTCTTT | CATRLVRSLNTEAFF
TRBD1 | - | TRBJ1-4 | TRBV7-9 | TGTGCCAGCAGCGAATGGGACAGGGATTCTGAAAAACTGTTTTTT | CASSEWDRDSEKLFF
- | once | TRBJ2-2 | TRBV7-9 | TGTGCCAGCAGCTTAGATCGACTCGGATCCGGGGAGCTGTTTTTT | CASSLDRLGSGELFF
TRBD1 | - | TRBJ2-4 | TRBV19 | TGTGCCAGTAGTCCGGGACAGGGGGCATCAGCCAAAAACATTCAGTACTTC | CASSPGQGASAKNIQYF
TRBD1 | - | TRBJ1-2 | TRBV28 | TGTGCCAGCAGCCGACCCGAAGGACAGGGGGGAGGCTACACCTTC | CASSRPEGQGGGYTF
- | - | TRBJ2-3 | TRBV7-8 | TGTGCCAGCAGCTTAGACGACCCGGCGGGCACAGATACGCAGTATTTT | CASSLDDPAGTDTQYF
TRBD1 | - | TRBJ2-1 | TRBV2 | TGTGCCAGCATCAAACGACAGGGAGACAATGAGCAGTTCTTC | CASIKRQGDNEQFF
TRBD1 | - | TRBJ2-1 | TRBV5-1 | TGCGCCAGCAGCTTGGGGACAGGCATCTCCTACAATGAGCAGTTCTTC | CASSLGTGISYNEQFF
TRBD2 | - | TRBJ2-1 | TRBV24-1 | TGTGCCACCAGTGATTCCAATCTGATAGCGGGGGATCAGTTCTTC | CATSDSNLIAGDQFF
- | - | TRBJ2-2 | TRBV2 | TGTGCCAGCAGTGGGGAGGTAGTTGGGACCGGGGAGCTGTTTTTT | CASSGEVVGTGELFF
TRBD1 | - | TRBJ1-1 | TRBV12-3/TRBV12-4 | TGTGCCAGCAGTCTCTGGACAGGGGGTGAAGCTTTCTTT | CASSLWTGGEAFF
TRBD2 | - | TRBJ2-2 | TRBV5-6 | TGTGCCAGCAGCGGCGGCGGGGGTTTCGGCACCGGGGAGCTGTTTTTT | CASSGGGGFGTGELFF
- | - | TRBJ1-3 | TRBV6-1 | TGTGCCAGCAGGGCCCCTGGAAACACCATATATTTT | CASRAPGNTIYF
- | - | TRBJ1-1 | TRBV10-3 | TGTGCCATCAGTGGACAGAACACTGAAGCTTTCTTT | CAISGQNTEAFF
- | - | TRBJ1-5 | TRBV29-1 | TGCAGCGTTCTACAAACCGCGGATCAGCCCCAGCATTTT | CSVLQTADQPQHF
- | - | TRBJ1-6 | TRBV28 | TGTGCCAGCAGCACCGGACACGGACACAATTCACCCCTCCACTTT | CASSTGHGHNSPLHF
- | - | TRBJ1-5 | TRBV12-5 | TGTGCTAGTGGTTTGGAAGAGAATCAGCCCCAGCATTTT | CASGLEENQPQHF
- | - | TRBJ2-1 | TRBV5-4 | TGTGCCAGCAGCTTGTTAGGGGCCCTGGGGAATGAGCAGTTCTTC | CASSLLGALGNEQFF
- | - | TRBJ2-7 | TRBV5-1 | TGCGCCAGCAGCCGCGAGGGGGGGAACACCTACGAGCAGTACTTC | CASSREGGNTYEQYF
TRBD1 | - | TRBJ2-7 | TRBV13 | TGTGCCAGCAGCGCGGACAGGTCATCCCTGGGCTACGAGCAGTACTTC | CASSADRSSLGYEQYF
- | few | TRBJ1-5 | TRBV28 | TGTGCCAGCAGTTTAGGGCCCTATAGCAATCAGCCCCAGCATTTT | CASSLGPYSNQPQHF
TRBD2 | - | TRBJ2-5 | TRBV7-2 | TGTGCCAGCAGCTCGACTTCTCTTACTAGCGCCCAGTACTTC | CASSSTSLTSAQYF
- | - | TRBJ2-1 | TRBV5-1 | TGCGCCAGCAGCCAGGGCCTGAGGGAGCAGTTCTTC | CASSQGLREQFF
- | - | TRBJ2-3 | TRBV6-2/TRBV6-3 | TGTGCCAGCAGCCCTCCTTTGGGGGGGCGAGGAGGAGATACGCAGTATTTT | CASSPPLGGRGGDTQYF
- | - | TRBJ1-4 | TRBV30 | TGTGCCTGGACCAAGAATGGAGGGGAAGGTGAAAAACTGTTTTTT | CAWTKNGGEGEKLFF
TRBD1 | - | TRBJ2-3 | TRBV4-2 | TGTGCCAGCAGCCAGGATGCCGGGACAGCGGATTCTAGCACAGATACGCAGTATTTT | CASSQDAGTADSSTDTQYF